The 7 T cell receptor beta chains reported below all come from one sample, sequenced in a study of identical twins. Using its own MiXCR run on the 5' RACE reads, TCRdb lists one record per CDR3 protein. The table has roughly 1.6 million distinct CDR3 sequences, about 32% seen once. The sequencing sample was made of cord blood. The receptor set was obtained from a newborn girl in good health.

The CDR3 sequence: CASSLKDEQFF. The CDR3 DNA is TGTGCCAGCAGTTTAAAGGATGAGCAGTTCTTC. V gene TRBV12-3 or TRBV12-4 combines with J gene TRBJ2-1; D gene uncertain. CDR3 length equals 11 residues. Trimming shortened V by 2 bases and J by 8 bases, and 4 bases separated the two germline ends.

This clonotype was observed a few times. CDR3 sequence: CASRYTGVGQPQHF. In DNA, the CDR3 is TGTGCCAGCAGGTATACAGGGGTAGGTCAGCCCCAGCATTTT. The chain has TRBV12-3 or TRBV12-4 and TRBJ1-5; 7 bases map to TRBD1. The trim removed 6 bases at V and 6 bases at J, leaving 8 bases unmatched. The CDR3 is made up of 14 amino acids.

This clonotype was seen only a few times. This chain links TRBV4-2 with TRBJ2-1, with 14 bases that match TRBD2. The end of the DNA fits TRBJ2-7 better, so the J call may be wrong. The CDR3 consists of 16 residues. Germline CDR1 reads LGHNA; CDR2 reads YNFKEQ. The CDR3 here is CASSRGTSGSAYEQYF. CDR3 nucleotides: TGTGCCAGCAGCCGCGGGACTAGCGGGAGTGCCTACGAGCAGTACTTC.

The rearrangement links TRBV7-9 to TRBJ2-3; the match to TRBD2 covers 15 bases. V trimming: 4 bases; J trimming: 1 base; junction bases outside the gene matches: 3. Germline V gene sequence: CDR1 SEHNR, CDR2 FQNEAQ (reference sequence). The CDR3 consists of 17 residues. CDR3 in DNA: TGTGCCAGCAGCTGGACTAGCGGGGGGGTTGGCACAGATACGCAGTATTTT. Amino acids: CASSWTSGGVGTDTQYF.

This clonotype was counted a few times. V gene TRBV20-1 combines with J gene TRBJ1-5; TRBD1 matches at 8 bases. The CDR3 has 15 residues. J lost 2 bases, V lost 2 bases, and 5 bases had no gene match. Germline V gives CDR1 DFQATT, CDR2 SNEGSKA (reference sequence). CDR3 bases: TGCAGTGCTAGACGGGACAGGATAGGCAATCAGCCCCAGCATTTT. This gives the protein CSARRDRIGNQPQHF.

To note about this clonotype: The junction does not match germline at one end; this may be a read error. The genes are TRBV11-1 and TRBJ2-3, with D hard to call. CDR1 is SGHAT, CDR2 FQDESV, per germline (reference sequence). CDR3 length: 16 amino acids. The CDR3 region is CVSSLVGGSSTDTQYF. For the CDR3, the DNA is TGTGTCAGCAGCTTAGTGGGCGGATCTAGCACAGATACGCAGTATTTT. Combining the CDR3 with reference TRBV11-1 and TRBJ2-3 gives the whole variable domain EAEVAQSPRYKITEKSQAVAFWCDPISGHATLYWYRQILGQGPELLVQFQDESVVDDSQLPKDRFSAERLKGVDSTLKIQPAELGDSAMYLCVSSLVGGSSTDTQYFGPGTRLTVL.

This clonotype was counted a few times. The V and J genes are TRBV12-3 or TRBV12-4 and TRBJ2-1; TRBD2 matches at 7 bases. The CDR3 covers 15 residues. The ends lost 0 bases at V and 7 bases at J; junction bases unmatched: 6. The CDR3 loop is CASSLARDYLNEQFF. CDR3 DNA: TGTGCCAGCAGTTTAGCCCGGGACTATTTAAATGAGCAGTTCTTC.